Listed here are 30 T cell receptor beta chains from one sample, sequenced in a study of PD-1 blockade in classical Hodgkin lymphoma. The patients all showed relapse after autologous stem cell transplantation, while their brentuximab vedotin exposure varied. Thawed PBMCs were the source of CD8+ T cells, obtained through magnetic negative selection. Method: immunoSEQ multiplex PCR; TCRdb's copy keeps in-frame clones and lacks some. The table shows 4,500 to 5,500 clones, with around four fifths occurring only once. Material: CD8+ T cells from blood, obtained at baseline. The source is a human donor with classical Hodgkin lymphoma.

The chain combines TRBV7-3 with TRBJ1-2; D is unresolved. This CDR3 comprises 15 residues. Per germline, CDR1 SGHTA and CDR2 FQGTGA. V dropped 6 bases and J dropped 4 bases, with 18 bases sitting between them. CDR3 coding DNA: TGTGCCAGCAGTGAAGCAAGCGGTCCTTTCTATGGCTACACCTTC. This gives the protein CASSEASGPFYGYTF.

This sequence joins TRBV6-5 and TRBJ2-5, with D perhaps TRBD1 (5 bases). This CDR3 has 14 residues. The V end was cut by 0 bases, the J end by 6 bases, with 11 bases between. In germline, CDR1 is MNHEY, CDR2 SVGAGI. CDR3 DNA sequence: TGTGCCAGCAGTTACTCCGCAGGGCCGAAGACCCAGTACTTC. This gives the protein CASSYSAGPKTQYF.

The chain links TRBV7-6 to TRBJ2-5; no firm D call. This CDR3 spans 14 amino acids. Trimming stripped 5 bases from V and 2 bases from J, with 12 bases between. CDR1 SGHVS and CDR2 FNYEAQ come from the germline V gene. The CDR3 DNA reads as TGTGCCAGCAGCCGTAGGTCCTCTCAAGAGACCCAGTACTTC. This translates into CASSRRSSQETQYF.

A note on this clone: One end of the junction varies from germline; a read error may be responsible. The chain combines TRBV6-5 with TRBJ1-2, with D hard to call. The CDR3 spans 13 residues. Per the germline V gene, CDR1 is MNHEY and CDR2 is SVGAGI. As DNA, the CDR3 is TGTGCCATCAGTGACTATCTTTGGTATGGCTACACCTTC. Its protein is CAISDYLWYGYTF.

This chain joins TRBV6-6 and TRBJ2-1; 11 bases match TRBD2. V lost 5 bases to trimming and J lost 2 bases; unmatched junction nucleotides: 5. CDR1 MNHNY and CDR2 SVGAGI come from the germline V gene (reference sequence). CDR3 length equals 16 residues. CDR3 region: CASSLAGGPAYNEQFF. Here the CDR3 DNA reads TGTGCCAGCAGTCTAGCGGGGGGCCCCGCCTACAATGAGCAGTTCTTC.

This clone appeared a single time. The genes are TRBV7-9 and TRBJ2-7; 8 nucleotides align to TRBD1. The germline gives CDR1 SEHNR, CDR2 FQNEAQ (reference sequence). Trimming took 6 bases from V and 5 from J; bases not matched to a gene: 3. The CDR3 covers 12 residues. The CDR3 loop reads CASSFRGHEQYF. In DNA form, the CDR3 reads TGTGCCAGCAGTTTCAGGGGGCACGAGCAGTACTTC.

This chain uses TRBV9 with TRBJ1-5; tentatively, D is TRBD1 (6 bases). Germline values: CDR1 SGDLS, CDR2 YYNGEE. V lost 5 bases and J 3 bases, leaving 15 bases between the germline ends. The CDR3 has 15 amino acids. The CDR3 sequence is CASSRGGRVNQPQHF. CDR3 bases: TGTGCCAGCAGTCGGGGGGGCAGGGTCAATCAGCCCCAGCATTTT.

The V gene is TRBV5-5, the J gene TRBJ2-3; D possibly corresponds to TRBD1 (7 bases). Germline CDR1 is SGHKS and CDR2 is YYEKEE (reference sequence). V was clipped by 5 bases and J by 13 bases, with 17 bases between them. The CDR3 spans 12 residues. In nucleotides, the CDR3 is TGTGCCAGCAGACTAGGGGGCGGGGATGAGTATTTT. Amino acids: CASRLGGGDEYF.

This clone has more than one count but fewer than ten. This rearrangement joins TRBV4-1 to TRBJ1-6; 7 bases map to TRBD1. The V gene's germline CDR1 is MGHRA and CDR2 YSYEKL. The CDR3 has 16 amino acids. V was clipped by 3 bases and J by 9 bases; unmatched bases: 11. CDR3 in amino acids: CASSQEGTASFSPLHF. CDR3 in DNA: TGCGCCAGCAGCCAGGAGGGGACAGCCTCATTTTCACCCCTCCACTTT.

The V call is TRBV7-9, the J call TRBJ2-1; 11 bases are shared with TRBD2. Trimming cost V 5 bases and J 8 bases; bases outside gene matches: 5. Germline-derived CDR1 and CDR2 are SEHNR and FQNEAQ (reference sequence). The CDR3 has 14 amino acids. Here the CDR3 reads CASSRTSGSYEQFF. DNA for the CDR3: TGTGCCAGCAGCCGCACTAGCGGGAGTTATGAGCAGTTCTTC.

V gene TRBV5-1 combines with J gene TRBJ1-2, with a possible D match to TRBD1 (5 bases). There are 15 residues in the CDR3. V was pared by 4 bases and J by 8 bases, with 21 bases between. Germline assignment: CDR1 SGHRS and CDR2 YFSETQ. This chain's CDR3 is CASSPSWDHINGYTF. The CDR3 nucleotides read TGCGCCAGCAGCCCCAGCTGGGACCACATAAACGGCTACACCTTC.

The chain uses TRBV10-3 and TRBJ1-5; TRBD1 aligns across 10 bases. Trimming at V came to 4 bases and at J to 1 base, leaving 4 bases not matched to a gene. Germline values: CDR1 ENHRY, CDR2 SYGVKD. The CDR3 contains 16 residues. CDR3 coding DNA: TGTGCCATCAGTGGGACAGGGGGAAGGAGCAATCAGCCCCAGCATTTT. This encodes CAISGTGGRSNQPQHF.

The rearrangement uses TRBV28 and TRBJ2-7; perhaps TRBD1 as D (5 bases). With 3 bases removed from V and 0 bases from J, the gap between germline ends came to 21 bases. This CDR3 has 18 amino acids. Per germline, CDR1 MDHEN and CDR2 SYDVKM. This CDR3 reads CASSLFPYRNKISYEQYF. Here the CDR3 DNA reads TGTGCCAGCAGTTTGTTCCCCTACAGGAATAAGATCTCCTACGAGCAGTACTTC.

The V and J genes are TRBV27 and TRBJ2-2; D is possibly TRBD2 (7 bases). Germline V gives CDR1 MNHEY, CDR2 SMNVEV (reference sequence). V was cut by 5 bases and J by 7 bases, with 14 bases left in between. The CDR3 spans 14 residues. CDR3 DNA sequence: TGTGCCAGCAGTCCCCCGCGGGGGCTCGGGGAGCTGTTTTTT. Amino acid sequence: CASSPPRGLGELFF.

V is TRBV28 and J is TRBJ2-1; D is undetermined. This CDR3 has 16 residues. Germline CDR1 reads MDHEN; CDR2 reads SYDVKM. V was clipped by 4 bases and J by 4 bases, with 17 bases between them. The CDR3 loop reads CASSSPTLLLYNEQFF. Here the CDR3 DNA reads TGTGCCAGCAGTTCCCCGACACTCCTACTATACAATGAGCAGTTCTTC.

The CDR3 nucleotides read TGTGCCAGCAGTTATACGTCCAGGGGCACCGGGGAGCTGTTTTTT. As protein: CASSYTSRGTGELFF. The genes are TRBV6-5 and TRBJ2-2; D might be TRBD1 (6 bases). Germline V CDR1 and CDR2: MNHEY, SVGAGI. Trimming removed 3 bases from V and 4 bases from J, with 12 bases in between. This CDR3 has 15 residues.

This clone came up once. This chain connects TRBV19 to TRBJ2-7; tentative D call: TRBD1 (5 bases). Germline V CDR1 and CDR2: LNHDA, SQIVND (reference sequence). The germline V and J ends were trimmed by 3 bases and 0 bases, with 12 bases remaining between them. This CDR3 is 15 amino acids long. The CDR3 DNA reads TGTGCCAGTAGTATTATGGGGCCGAGCTCCTACGAGCAGTACTTC. Translated: CASSIMGPSSYEQYF. Together with reference TRBV19 and TRBJ2-7, the CDR3 gives the full variable domain: DGGITQSPKYLFRKEGQNVTLSCEQNLNHDAMYWYRQDPGQGLRLIYYSQIVNDFQKGDIAEGYSVSREKKESFPLTVTSAQKNPTAFYLCASSIMGPSSYEQYFGPGTRLTVT.

V usage is TRBV18 and J usage is TRBJ2-3; 8 bases fit TRBD2. Germline-derived CDR1 and CDR2 are KGHSH and LQKENI. Unmatched junction bases numbered 7, after V lost 6 bases and J lost 2 bases. This CDR3 spans 15 amino acids. This CDR3 is CASSPGGALTDTQYF. CDR3 nucleotides: TGTGCCAGCTCGCCCGGGGGGGCCCTCACAGATACGCAGTATTTT.

This clone was counted once. The chain links TRBV2 to TRBJ1-2, with 11 bases aligning to TRBD1. Germline V gene sequence: CDR1 SNHLY, CDR2 FYNNEI. V lost 6 bases and J lost 4; bases outside the gene matches: 10. CDR3 length: 16 amino acids. CDR3 residues: CASRRWGTGGTYGYTF. CDR3 nucleotides: TGTGCCAGCAGAAGATGGGGGACAGGGGGAACCTATGGCTACACCTTC.

V gene TRBV9 combines with J gene TRBJ1-2, with D perhaps TRBD1 (6 bases). Per the germline V gene, CDR1 is SGDLS and CDR2 is YYNGEE. Trimming removed 0 bases from V and 6 bases from J, with 12 bases in between. The CDR3 consists of 14 residues. In nucleotides, the CDR3 is TGTGCCAGCAGCGTAGGGGCAGGGGATAATGGCTACACCTTC. The encoded protein is CASSVGAGDNGYTF.

This clone has a handful of counts. The J gene is TRBJ2-3, the V gene TRBV7-8, with TRBD2 matching 11 bases. Germline V gene data show CDR1 as SGHVS and CDR2 as FQNEAQ. The CDR3 length is 14 residues. With V trimmed by 7 bases and J by 7 bases, 7 bases remained unmatched. Written as DNA, the CDR3 is TGTGCCAGCAACATAGCGGGAGGGCTAAATACGCAGTATTTT. It specifies CASNIAGGLNTQYF.

The rearrangement joins TRBV27 to TRBJ2-6; 11 positions agree with TRBD1. The CDR3 has 20 residues. The J segment lost 2 bases and the V segment lost 6 bases, leaving 15 bases of the junction unmatched. Germline V gives CDR1 MNHEY, CDR2 SMNVEV (reference sequence). The CDR3 DNA is TGTGCCAGCAGCTCCCCTCACCCGGGACAGGGGGTAGCTGGGGCCAACGTCCTGACTTTC. It translates to CASSSPHPGQGVAGANVLTF.

The V call is TRBV5-4, the J call TRBJ2-7; 10 bases match TRBD1. V lost 6 bases, J lost 0 bases, and 12 bases stayed unmatched. The CDR3 contains 17 residues. Germline assignment: CDR1 SGHNT and CDR2 YYREEE (reference sequence). In nucleotides, the CDR3 is TGTGCCAGCACCCGGGACAGGGGCCCTCAACTCTCCTACGAGCAGTACTTC. Translating it yields CASTRDRGPQLSYEQYF.

The chain couples TRBV18 to TRBJ1-3; 7 positions match TRBD1. Looked up from germline, CDR1 is KGHSH and CDR2 is LQKENI. This CDR3 spans 15 amino acids. Losses at the gene ends were 1 base for V and 4 bases for J; bases not matched to a gene: 4. The CDR3 reads CASSPQGAKGNTIYF. CDR3 nucleotides: TGTGCCAGCTCACCACAGGGGGCGAAAGGAAACACCATATATTTT.

In this sample, this clone turned up a few times. The CDR3 spells CASSPLGGAMLSPLHF. In DNA form, the CDR3 reads TGTGCCAGCAGCCCCCTGGGGGGCGCCATGTTGTCACCCCTCCACTTT. The rearrangement links TRBV5-6 to TRBJ1-6; TRBD1 is a possible D gene (6 bases). V gave up 4 bases and J gave up 10 bases, with 21 bases separating them. The CDR3 contains 16 residues. Germline V gene data show CDR1 as SGHDT and CDR2 as YYEEEE.

The chain is built from TRBV7-6 and TRBJ2-7; tentative D call: TRBD1 (5 bases). Between the trimmed V and J ends, which lost 3 bases and 7 bases, there was a span of 19 bases. CDR3 length: 15 amino acids. Per the germline V gene, CDR1 is SGHVS and CDR2 is FNYEAQ. The DNA of the CDR3 is TGTGCCAGCAGCTTTTATGCGGACGGTCAGGGAGAGCAGTACTTC. This translates into CASSFYADGQGEQYF.

This clone was seen just once. This rearrangement joins TRBV11-2 to TRBJ2-7, with D perhaps matching TRBD2 (6 bases). V lost 1 base and J lost 1, with 11 bases in between. Germline-derived CDR1 and CDR2 are SGHAT and FQNNGV. This CDR3 is 15 amino acids long. In DNA, the CDR3 is TGTGCCAGCAGCTTAGCACCCCGGGAGTCCTACGAGCAGTACTTC. It codes for CASSLAPRESYEQYF. The full variable domain, completed using reference TRBV11-2 and TRBJ2-7, is EAGVAQSPRYKIIEKRQSVAFWCNPISGHATLYWYQQILGQGPKLLIQFQNNGVVDDSQLPKDRFSAERLKGVDSTLKIQPAKLEDSAVYLCASSLAPRESYEQYFGPGTRLTVT.

The V call is TRBV6-6, the J call TRBJ1-5, with 7 positions matching TRBD1. Germline trimming cut 8 bases from V and 9 bases from J; bases unmatched to any gene: 7. The V gene's germline CDR1 is MNHNY and CDR2 SVGAGI (reference sequence). The CDR3 sequence is 12 residues long. The CDR3 DNA reads as TGTGCCAGCGGAAGGGGGCCTAGGCCCCAGCATTTT. It encodes CASGRGPRPQHF.

The chain carries TRBV6-5 and TRBJ1-2; 7 bases agree with TRBD1. The J segment lost 4 bases and the V segment lost 3 bases, leaving 11 bases of the junction unmatched. Germline CDR1 MNHEY, CDR2 SVGAGI. The CDR3 is 16 amino acids. This CDR3 reads CASSYPKRTGFYGYTF. For the CDR3, the DNA is TGTGCCAGCAGTTATCCGAAACGGACAGGCTTCTATGGCTACACCTTC.

The genes are TRBV30 and TRBJ2-4; D is unclear. Germline V lookup: CDR1 GTSNPN, CDR2 SVGIG (reference sequence). The CDR3 has 12 amino acids. V lost 1 base, J lost 2 bases, and 3 bases lay in between. The CDR3 DNA is TGTGCCTGGAGTGGGACCAAAAACATTCAGTACTTC. Encoded protein: CAWSGTKNIQYF.